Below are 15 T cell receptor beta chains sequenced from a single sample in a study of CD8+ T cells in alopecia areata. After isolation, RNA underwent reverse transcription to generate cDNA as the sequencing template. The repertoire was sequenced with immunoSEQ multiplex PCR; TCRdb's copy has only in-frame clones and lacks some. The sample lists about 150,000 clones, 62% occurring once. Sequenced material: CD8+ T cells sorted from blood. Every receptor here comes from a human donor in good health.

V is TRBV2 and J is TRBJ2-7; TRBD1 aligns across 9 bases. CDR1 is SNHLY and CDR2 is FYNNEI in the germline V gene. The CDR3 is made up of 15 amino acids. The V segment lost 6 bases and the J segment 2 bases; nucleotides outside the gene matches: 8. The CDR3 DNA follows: TGTGCCAGCAGCGATACAGGGGGCTTAGCCTACGAGCAGTACTTC. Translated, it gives CASSDTGGLAYEQYF.

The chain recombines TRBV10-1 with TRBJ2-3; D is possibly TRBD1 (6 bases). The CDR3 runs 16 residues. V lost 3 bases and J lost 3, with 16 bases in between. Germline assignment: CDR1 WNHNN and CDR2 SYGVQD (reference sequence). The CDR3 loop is CASSESPQGWTDTQYF. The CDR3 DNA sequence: TGCGCCAGCAGTGAAAGTCCGCAGGGGTGGACAGATACGCAGTATTTT.

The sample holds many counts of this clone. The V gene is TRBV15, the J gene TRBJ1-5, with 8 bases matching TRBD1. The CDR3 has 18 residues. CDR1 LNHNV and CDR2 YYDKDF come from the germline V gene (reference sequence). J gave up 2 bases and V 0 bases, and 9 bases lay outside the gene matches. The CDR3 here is CATSRDSSTGVGNQPQHF. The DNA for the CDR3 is TGTGCCACCAGCAGAGATTCTTCGACAGGGGTTGGCAATCAGCCCCAGCATTTT. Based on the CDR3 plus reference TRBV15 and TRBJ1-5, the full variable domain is DAMVIQNPRYQVTQFGKPVTLSCSQTLNHNVMYWYQQKSSQAPKLLFHYYDKDFNNEADTPDNFQSRRPNTSFCFLDIRSPGLGDTAMYLCATSRDSSTGVGNQPQHFGDGTRLSIL.

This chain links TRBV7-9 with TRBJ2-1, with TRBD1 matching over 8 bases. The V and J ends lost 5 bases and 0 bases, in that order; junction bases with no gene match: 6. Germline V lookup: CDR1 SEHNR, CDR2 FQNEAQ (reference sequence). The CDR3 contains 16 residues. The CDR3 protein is CASSPRQGSSYNEQFF. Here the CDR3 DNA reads TGTGCCAGCAGCCCACGACAGGGGAGCTCCTACAATGAGCAGTTCTTC.

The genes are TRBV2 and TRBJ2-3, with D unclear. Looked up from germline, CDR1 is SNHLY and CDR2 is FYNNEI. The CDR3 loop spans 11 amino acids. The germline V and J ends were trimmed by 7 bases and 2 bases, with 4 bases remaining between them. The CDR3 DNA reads TGTGCCAGCATCTACACAGATACGCAGTATTTT. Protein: CASIYTDTQYF. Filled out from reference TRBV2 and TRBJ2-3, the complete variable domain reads EPEVTQTPSHQVTQMGQEVILRCVPISNHLYFYWYRQILGQKVEFLVSFYNNEISEKSEIFDDQFSVERPDGSNFTLKIRSTKLEDSAMYFCASIYTDTQYFGPGTRLTVL.

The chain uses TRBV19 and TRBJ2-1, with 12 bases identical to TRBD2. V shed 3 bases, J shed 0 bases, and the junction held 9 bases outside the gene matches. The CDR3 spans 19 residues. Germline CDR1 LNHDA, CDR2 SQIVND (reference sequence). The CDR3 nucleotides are TGTGCCAGTAGTATCCTCCCTGGACTAGCGGGATTCTCCTACAATGAGCAGTTCTTC. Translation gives CASSILPGLAGFSYNEQFF.

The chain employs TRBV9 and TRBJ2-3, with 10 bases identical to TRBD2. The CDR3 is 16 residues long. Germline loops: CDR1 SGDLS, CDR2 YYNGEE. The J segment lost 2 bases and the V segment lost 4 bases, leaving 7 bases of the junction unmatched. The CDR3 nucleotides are TGTGCCAGCAGCCCTAGCGGGAGCCTACTCACAGATACGCAGTATTTT. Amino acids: CASSPSGSLLTDTQYF.

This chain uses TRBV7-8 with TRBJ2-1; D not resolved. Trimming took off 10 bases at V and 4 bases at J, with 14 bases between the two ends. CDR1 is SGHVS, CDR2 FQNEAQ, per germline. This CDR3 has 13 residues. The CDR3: CANTPLKYNEQFF. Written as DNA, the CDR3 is TGTGCCAATACGCCGCTGAAATACAATGAGCAGTTCTTC.

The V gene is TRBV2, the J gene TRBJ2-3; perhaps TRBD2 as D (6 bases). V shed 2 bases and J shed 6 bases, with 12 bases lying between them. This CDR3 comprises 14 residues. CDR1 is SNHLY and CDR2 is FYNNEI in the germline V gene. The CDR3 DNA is TGTGCCAGCAGTGAAATCGGGAGAGGGGATACGCAGTATTTT. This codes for CASSEIGRGDTQYF. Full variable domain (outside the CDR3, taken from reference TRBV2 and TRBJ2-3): EPEVTQTPSHQVTQMGQEVILRCVPISNHLYFYWYRQILGQKVEFLVSFYNNEISEKSEIFDDQFSVERPDGSNFTLKIRSTKLEDSAMYFCASSEIGRGDTQYFGPGTRLTVL.

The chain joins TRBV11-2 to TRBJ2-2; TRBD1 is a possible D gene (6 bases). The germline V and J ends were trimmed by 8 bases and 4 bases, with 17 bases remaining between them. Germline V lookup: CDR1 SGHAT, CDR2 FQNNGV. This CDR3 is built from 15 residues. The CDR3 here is CASGEQGYATGELFF. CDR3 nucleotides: TGTGCCAGCGGGGAACAGGGCTATGCCACCGGGGAGCTGTTTTTT.

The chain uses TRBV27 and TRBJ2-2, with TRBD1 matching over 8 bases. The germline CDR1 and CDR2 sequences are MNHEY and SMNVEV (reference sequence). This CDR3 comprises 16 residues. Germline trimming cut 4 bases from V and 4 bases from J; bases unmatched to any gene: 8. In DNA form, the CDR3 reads TGTGCCAGCAGTTACTGGGACAGGCTCCTCACCGGGGAGCTGTTTTTT. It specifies CASSYWDRLLTGELFF.

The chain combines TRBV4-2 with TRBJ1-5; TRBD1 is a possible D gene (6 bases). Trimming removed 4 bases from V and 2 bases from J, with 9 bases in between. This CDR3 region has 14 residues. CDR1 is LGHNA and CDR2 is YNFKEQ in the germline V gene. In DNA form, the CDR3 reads TGTGCCAGCAGCCGGGGGCATGGCAATCAGCCCCAGCATTTT. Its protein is CASSRGHGNQPQHF.

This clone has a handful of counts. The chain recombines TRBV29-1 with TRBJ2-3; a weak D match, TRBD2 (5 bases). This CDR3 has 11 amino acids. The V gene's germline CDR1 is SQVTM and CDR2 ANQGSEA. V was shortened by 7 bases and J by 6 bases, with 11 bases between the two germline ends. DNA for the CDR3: TGCAGCGACCTACTAGAGGATACGCAGTATTTT. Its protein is CSDLLEDTQYF.

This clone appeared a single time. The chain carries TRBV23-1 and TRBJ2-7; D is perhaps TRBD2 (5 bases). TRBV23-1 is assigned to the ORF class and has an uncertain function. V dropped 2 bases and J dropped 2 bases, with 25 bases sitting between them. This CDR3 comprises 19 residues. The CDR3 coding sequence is TGCGCCAGCAGTCAAGAGACGGGTGGGTCTAGCCAACACCCCTACGAGCAGTACTTC. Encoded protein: CASSQETGGSSQHPYEQYF.

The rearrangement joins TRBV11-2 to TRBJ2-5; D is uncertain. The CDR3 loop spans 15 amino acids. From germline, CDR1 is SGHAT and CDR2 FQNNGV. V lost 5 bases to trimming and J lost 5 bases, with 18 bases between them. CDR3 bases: TGTGCCAGCAGCGCCGAGATGTTAGGTTGGGAGACCCAGTACTTC. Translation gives CASSAEMLGWETQYF.